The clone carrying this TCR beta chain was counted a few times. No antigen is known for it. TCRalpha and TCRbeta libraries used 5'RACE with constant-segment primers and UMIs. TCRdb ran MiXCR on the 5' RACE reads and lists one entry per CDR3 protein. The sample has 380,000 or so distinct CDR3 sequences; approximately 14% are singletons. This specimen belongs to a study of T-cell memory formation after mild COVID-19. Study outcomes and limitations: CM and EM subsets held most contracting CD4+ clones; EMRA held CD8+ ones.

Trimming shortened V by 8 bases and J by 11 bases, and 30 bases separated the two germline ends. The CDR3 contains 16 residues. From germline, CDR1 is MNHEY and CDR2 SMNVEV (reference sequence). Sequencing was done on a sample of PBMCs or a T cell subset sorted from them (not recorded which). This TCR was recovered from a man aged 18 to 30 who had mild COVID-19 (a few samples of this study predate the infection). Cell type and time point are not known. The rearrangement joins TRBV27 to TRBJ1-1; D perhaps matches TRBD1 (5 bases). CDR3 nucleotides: TGTGCCAGCCTCCCGACAGCGACCTCTCTTCCCCATTCTGCTTTCTTT. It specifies CASLPTATSLPHSAFF.